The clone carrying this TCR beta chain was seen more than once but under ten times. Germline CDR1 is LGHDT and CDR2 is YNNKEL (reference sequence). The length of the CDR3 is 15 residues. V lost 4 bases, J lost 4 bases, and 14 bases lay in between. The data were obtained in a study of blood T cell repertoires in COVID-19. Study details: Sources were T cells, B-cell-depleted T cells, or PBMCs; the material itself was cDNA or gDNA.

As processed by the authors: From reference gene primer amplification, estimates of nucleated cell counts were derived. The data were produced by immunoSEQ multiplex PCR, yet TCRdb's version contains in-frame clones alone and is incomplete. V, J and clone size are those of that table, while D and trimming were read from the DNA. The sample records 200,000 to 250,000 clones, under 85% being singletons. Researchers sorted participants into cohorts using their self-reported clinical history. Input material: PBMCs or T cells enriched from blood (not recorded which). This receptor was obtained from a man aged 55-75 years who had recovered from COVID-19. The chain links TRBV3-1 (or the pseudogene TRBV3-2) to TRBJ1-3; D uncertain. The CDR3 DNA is TGTGCCAGCAGCCCTTCGGGTGGGTCCGGAAACACCATATATTTT. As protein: CASSPSGGSGNTIYF.